Presented here are 29 T cell receptor beta chains from one specimen sequenced in a study of CD8+ T cells in alopecia areata. As for treatment: oral pan-JAK inhibitor, 5-10 mg twice daily. The authors extracted RNA and reverse transcribed it into cDNA as the sequencing template. Method: immunoSEQ multiplex PCR; TCRdb's copy keeps in-frame clones and lacks some. The table has about 210,000 clones, 64% seen once. The material was CD4+ T cells sorted from blood, obtained at week 4, from a patient treated with tofacitinib. The receptor set was obtained from a human donor with alopecia areata.

The table lists this clone with a few counts. Within the sample, other DNA sequences also encode this same CDR3. DNA of the CDR3: TGTGCCTGGAGAGGGCAGGGGAATCAGCCCCAGCATTTT. Protein sequence: CAWRGQGNQPQHF. The J gene is TRBJ1-5, the V gene TRBV30; D perhaps matches TRBD1 (6 bases). The CDR3 totals 13 residues. Trimming stripped 3 bases from V and 4 bases from J, with 10 bases between. Germline V lookup: CDR1 GTSNPN, CDR2 SVGIG (reference sequence).

This clone was detected a few times. The chain has TRBV29-1 and TRBJ2-2; D not resolved. The germline CDR1 and CDR2 sequences are SQVTM and ANQGSEA. The CDR3 covers 13 residues. The V gene lost 7 bases and the J gene lost 0 bases, with 9 bases spanning the gap. Written as DNA, the CDR3 is TGCAGCGCCTCCCGGGCGAACACCGGGGAGCTGTTTTTT. Its protein is CSASRANTGELFF.

J is TRBJ2-1 and V is TRBV5-1, with D perhaps TRBD2 (6 bases). The CDR3 is 15 amino acids. V lost 3 bases and J 3 bases, leaving 13 bases between the germline ends. Per germline, CDR1 SGHRS and CDR2 YFSETQ. CDR3 in DNA: TGCGCCAGCAGCTCCGGTGGCGGGGTCTACAATGAGCAGTTCTTC. Protein sequence: CASSSGGGVYNEQFF.

Note on this clone: No conserved phenylalanine or tryptophan is present at the end of the CDR3, so a read error is the likely explanation. The limits of the CDR3 on the DNA are not certain, so only TCRdb's listed CDR3 is given. V usage is TRBV29-1 and J usage is TRBJ1-1. The CDR3 has 8 amino acids, counting both end residues. Germline loops: CDR1 SQVTM, CDR2 ANQGSEA. CDR3: CSVEEKGI.

This clone was found once. This chain links TRBV25-1 with TRBJ2-7; TRBD2 matches at 7 bases. Germline trimming cut 11 bases from V and 5 bases from J; bases unmatched to any gene: 12. Germline V lookup: CDR1 MGHDK, CDR2 SYGVNS. This CDR3 comprises 13 residues. In nucleotides, the CDR3 is TGTGCCCCAGCGGCTGGGGGGAGGGACGAGCAGTACTTC. Protein sequence: CAPAAGGRDEQYF.

This CDR3 reads CSARLAVEGGSQKTQYF. CDR3 nucleotides: TGCAGCGCCCGACTGGCGGTGGAAGGGGGCTCCCAGAAGACCCAGTACTTC. The rearrangement uses TRBV29-1 and TRBJ2-5; 7 bases fit TRBD1. Germline V CDR1 and CDR2: SQVTM, ANQGSEA. Trimming at V came to 7 bases and at J to 6 bases, leaving 23 bases not matched to a gene. The CDR3 has 17 residues. The variable domain in full, with the rest retrieved from reference TRBV29-1 and TRBJ2-5, is SAVISQKPSRDICQRGTSLTIQCQVDSQVTMMFWYRQQPGQSLTLIATANQGSEATYESGFVIDKFPISRPNLTFSTLTVSNMSPEDSSIYLCSARLAVEGGSQKTQYFGPGTRLLVL.

Only a few counts were recorded for this clone. Other nucleotide sequences from this sample produce the same CDR3. The gene calls are TRBV29-1 and TRBJ2-6; D call uncertain. Looked up from germline, CDR1 is SQVTM and CDR2 is ANQGSEA. There are 13 residues in the CDR3. The germline V and J ends were trimmed by 4 bases and 0 bases, with 4 bases remaining between them. CDR3 sequence (DNA): TGCAGCGTTGCCGGCTCTGGGGCCAACGTCCTGACTTTC. Protein: CSVAGSGANVLTF.

The V call is TRBV5-1, the J call TRBJ1-2, with no clear D. Germline CDR1 and CDR2: SGHRS and YFSETQ. V lost 5 bases and J lost 4, with 12 bases in between. The CDR3 covers 13 residues. Here the CDR3 DNA reads TGCGCCAGCAGACCCGCTAGTGTCTATGGCTACACCTTC. It translates to CASRPASVYGYTF.

The rearrangement uses TRBV4-3 and TRBJ2-2; TRBD2 might be the D (5 bases). CDR3 length: 14 residues. Germline assignment: CDR1 LGHNA and CDR2 YSLEER. V lost 0 bases, J lost 4 bases, and 6 bases lay in between. In nucleotides, the CDR3 is TGCGCCAGCAGCCAAGAAACTAGCACCGGGGAGCTGTTTTTT. Its translation: CASSQETSTGELFF.

This clone has a handful of counts. The chain joins TRBV5-1 to TRBJ2-4; the D gene is possibly TRBD1 (6 bases). The CDR3 spans 14 residues. Trimming removed 2 bases at V and 1 base at J, with 7 bases between. Germline values: CDR1 SGHRS, CDR2 YFSETQ. CDR3 loop: CASSLDRAKNIQYF. In DNA form, the CDR3 reads TGCGCCAGCAGCTTAGACAGGGCCAAAAACATTCAGTACTTC.

This clone was picked up a small number of times. V and J are TRBV29-1 and TRBJ2-7, with TRBD1 matching 7 bases. CDR1 is SQVTM, CDR2 ANQGSEA, per germline. V lost 5 bases, J lost 9 bases, and 13 bases stayed unmatched. This CDR3 is built from 13 residues. The CDR3 here is CSVRSLGTAGQYF. CDR3 sequence (DNA): TGCAGCGTTAGGAGCCTCGGGACAGCCGGGCAGTACTTC.

The chain has TRBV2 and TRBJ1-5, with 7 bases identical to TRBD1. Germline CDR1 SNHLY, CDR2 FYNNEI. The V gene end was trimmed by 6 bases and the J gene end by 3 bases; junction bases not matched to a gene: 8. There are 15 residues in the CDR3. Here the CDR3 reads CASRSRGTYNQPQHF. CDR3 DNA sequence: TGTGCCAGCAGGAGCAGGGGGACATACAATCAGCCCCAGCATTTT.

The chain employs TRBV6-5 and TRBJ2-7; TRBD1 matches 8 bases. This CDR3 has 14 amino acids. CDR1 MNHEY and CDR2 SVGAGI come from the germline V gene. Unmatched junction bases numbered 1, after V lost 0 bases and J lost 3 bases. The CDR3 bases are TGTGCCAGCAGTTACTCCGACAGGGGCTACGAGCAGTACTTC. This translates into CASSYSDRGYEQYF.

This clone was observed a single time. The chain uses TRBV6-5 and TRBJ1-1, with unresolved D. Trimming left V 0 bases short and J 1 base short, with 3 bases between. Germline-derived CDR1 and CDR2 are MNHEY and SVGAGI. The CDR3 runs to 13 residues. DNA for the CDR3: TGTGCCAGCAGTTACTCGTCGAACACTGAAGCTTTCTTT. Encoded protein: CASSYSSNTEAFF.

The chain links TRBV10-3 to TRBJ1-5; 7 bases line up with TRBD1. The CDR3 is made up of 15 amino acids. Germline loops: CDR1 ENHRY, CDR2 SYGVKD. V lost 4 bases and J lost 3; bases outside the gene matches: 6. This CDR3 reads CAISVGQGDNQPQHF. The CDR3 coding sequence is TGTGCCATCAGTGTAGGGCAGGGGGACAATCAGCCCCAGCATTTT.

This rearrangement joins TRBV7-8 to TRBJ1-4; the D gene is possibly TRBD1 (6 bases). There are 16 residues in the CDR3. V was pared by 1 base and J by 8 bases, with 17 bases between. The V gene's germline CDR1 is SGHVS and CDR2 FQNEAQ. The CDR3 region is CASSLERLGAGEKLFF. CDR3 nucleotide sequence: TGTGCCAGCAGCTTAGAAAGGTTGGGGGCGGGGGAAAAACTGTTTTTT.

The CDR3 sequence is CASSLLGQGMTDTQYF. Written as DNA, the CDR3 is TGTGCCAGCAGCCTATTAGGACAGGGGATGACAGATACGCAGTATTTT. The rearrangement joins TRBV7-2 to TRBJ2-3; 9 positions match TRBD1. The CDR3 spans 16 residues. The V gene's germline CDR1 is SGHTA and CDR2 FQGNSA. V lost 5 bases to trimming and J lost 3 bases; unmatched junction nucleotides: 9.

The chain combines TRBV5-4 with TRBJ1-2, with 10 nucleotides matching TRBD1. The CDR3 runs 17 residues. Germline lookup yields CDR1 SGHNT and CDR2 YYREEE (reference sequence). Trimming took 4 bases from V and 5 from J; bases not matched to a gene: 14. Written as DNA, the CDR3 is TGTGCCAGCAGCCCCGGGACAGGGGCGATATTTTCTTATGGCTACACCTTC. This gives the protein CASSPGTGAIFSYGYTF.

The chain combines TRBV25-1 with TRBJ2-5; 12 bases map to TRBD2. Germline trimming cut 4 bases from V and 5 bases from J; bases unmatched to any gene: 8. Per germline, CDR1 MGHDK and CDR2 SYGVNS. The CDR3 is 16 residues long. This CDR3 is CASSVPLAGGRETQYF. The CDR3 nucleotides read TGTGCCAGCAGTGTTCCCCTAGCGGGGGGGCGGGAGACCCAGTACTTC.

The CDR3 DNA reads as TGTGCCAGCCTTAACTGGGGGGATTCACGGTACCAAGAGACCCAGTACTTC. Amino acids: CASLNWGDSRYQETQYF. The V call is TRBV2, the J call TRBJ2-5; TRBD2 might be the D (6 bases). V was shortened by 8 bases and J by 0 bases, with 22 bases between the two germline ends. Germline lookup yields CDR1 SNHLY and CDR2 FYNNEI. CDR3 size: 17 residues.

The CDR3 DNA sequence: TGTGCCAGCAGCGTAGGACTTCTAGATACGCAGTATTTT. Residues: CASSVGLLDTQYF. The gene calls are TRBV9 and TRBJ2-3; D is ambiguous. The CDR3 extends over 13 amino acids. In germline, CDR1 is SGDLS, CDR2 YYNGEE. The V end was cut by 0 bases, the J end by 5 bases, with 7 bases between.

V and J are TRBV18 and TRBJ2-7, with D unresolved. The CDR3 runs to 13 residues. Between the trimmed V and J ends, which lost 3 bases and 2 bases, there was a span of 8 bases. Looked up from germline, CDR1 is KGHSH and CDR2 is LQKENI. In nucleotides, the CDR3 is TGTGCCAGCTCACCGGCCAGTGCCTACGAGCAGTACTTC. Translated: CASSPASAYEQYF.

J is TRBJ1-1 and V is TRBV30, with D tentatively TRBD1 (5 bases). V was trimmed by 6 bases and J by 7 bases, leaving 24 bases between them. There are 15 residues in the CDR3. From germline, CDR1 is GTSNPN and CDR2 SVGIG (reference sequence). The CDR3, as DNA: TGTGCCTGTTATAAAGGGTCGCAGGGTTACAGTGAAGCTTTCTTT. Translating gives CACYKGSQGYSEAFF.

This chain uses TRBV27 with TRBJ2-5, with D perhaps being TRBD1 or TRBD2 (5 bases each). The germline V gene encodes CDR1 MNHEY and CDR2 SMNVEV (reference sequence). The V and J ends lost 4 bases and 4 bases respectively, with 13 bases between them. This CDR3 region has 14 residues. The CDR3 nucleotides read TGTGCCAGCAGTTCCCCCGGGGCGGTAGAGACCCAGTACTTC. Encoded protein: CASSSPGAVETQYF.

The chain links TRBV4-1 to TRBJ1-2, with no clear D. The CDR3 has 14 residues. V was trimmed by 2 bases and J by 8 bases, leaving 15 bases between them. Germline assignment: CDR1 MGHRA and CDR2 YSYEKL. In DNA form, the CDR3 reads TGCGCCAGCAGCCAACCCCCCCGAACCTTGGGCTACACCTTC. Translation: CASSQPPRTLGYTF.

This chain uses TRBV7-2 with TRBJ2-3; D assignment may be TRBD1 or TRBD2 (6 bases each). V lost 1 base and J lost 2, with 13 bases in between. Germline values: CDR1 SGHTA, CDR2 FQGNSA. The CDR3 covers 16 residues. CDR3 loop: CASSLVSGAHTDTQYF. The CDR3, as DNA: TGTGCCAGCAGCTTAGTGTCGGGGGCACACACAGATACGCAGTATTTT.

A few counts support this clone. The V gene is TRBV29-1, the J gene TRBJ1-2, with D possibly being TRBD1 (5 bases). The CDR3 has 12 residues. V was cut by 4 bases and J by 6 bases, with 12 bases left in between. Germline assignment: CDR1 SQVTM and CDR2 ANQGSEA. CDR3 nucleotide sequence: TGCAGCGTTGTCAGGGACGGTAATGGCTACACCTTC. It translates to CSVVRDGNGYTF.

This clone was detected a few times. The gene calls are TRBV27 and TRBJ2-1; D remains unclear. The CDR3 totals 10 residues. Germline assignment: CDR1 MNHEY and CDR2 SMNVEV (reference sequence). Trimming pared 8 bases from V and 8 bases from J, leaving 7 bases between. For the CDR3, the DNA is TGTGCCAGCGACCGGGATGAGCAGTTCTTC. Protein: CASDRDEQFF.

The rearrangement joins TRBV10-3 to TRBJ1-1, with D uncertain. Germline V gene lookup returns CDR1 ENHRY and CDR2 SYGVKD. Between the trimmed V and J ends, which lost 7 bases and 1 base, there was a span of 13 bases. CDR3 length: 14 residues. CDR3 nucleotides: TGTGCCATCATGCCCACAACTACGAACACTGAAGCTTTCTTT. It specifies CAIMPTTTNTEAFF.